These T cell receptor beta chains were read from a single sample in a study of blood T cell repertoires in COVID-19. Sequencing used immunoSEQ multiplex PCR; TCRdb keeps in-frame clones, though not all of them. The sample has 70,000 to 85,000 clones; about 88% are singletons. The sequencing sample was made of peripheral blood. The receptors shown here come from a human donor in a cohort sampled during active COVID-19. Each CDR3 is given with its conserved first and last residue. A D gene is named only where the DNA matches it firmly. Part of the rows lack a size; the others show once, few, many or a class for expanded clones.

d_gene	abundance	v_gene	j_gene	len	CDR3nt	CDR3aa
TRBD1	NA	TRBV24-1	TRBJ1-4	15	TGTGCCACCAGTGGCCCGACAGGGGATAATGAAAAACTGTTTTTT	CATSGPTGDNEKLFF
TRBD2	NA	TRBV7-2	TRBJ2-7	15	TGTGCCAGCAGCTACACTAGCGGGAATTGGTACGAGCAGTACTTC	CASSYTSGNWYEQYF
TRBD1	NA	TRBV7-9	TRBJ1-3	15	TGTGCCAGCAGCTTATACAGGGGCTCTGGAAACACCATATATTTT	CASSLYRGSGNTIYF
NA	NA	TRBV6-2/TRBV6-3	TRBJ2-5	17	TGTGCCAGCAGTTACGTGGGTAGCGCAAGAGGGCGGGAGACCCAGTACTTC	CASSYVGSARGRETQYF
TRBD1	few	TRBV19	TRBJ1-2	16	TGTGCCAGTAGTATCATGGGACAGGGGGAGAACTATGGCTACACCTTC	CASSIMGQGENYGYTF
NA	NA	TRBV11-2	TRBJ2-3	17	TGTGCCAGCAGCTTAAGGTTGGAACAGTCCCACAGATACGTGCAGTATTTT	CASSLRLEQSHRYVQYF
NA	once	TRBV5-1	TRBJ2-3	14	TGCGCCAGCAGCTTAAGCGGATTTTCGGATACGCAGTATTTT	CASSLSGFSDTQYF
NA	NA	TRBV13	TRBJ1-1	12	TGTGCCAGCAGCCCCGGGAACACTGAAGCTTTCTTT	CASSPGNTEAFF
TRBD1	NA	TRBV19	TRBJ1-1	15	TGTGCCAGTAGTAGCCAGGGACAGACGAACACTGAAGCTTTCTTT	CASSSQGQTNTEAFF
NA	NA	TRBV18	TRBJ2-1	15	TGTGCCAGCTCACCACCGGACCAGGGTGGCAATGAGCAGTTCTTC	CASSPPDQGGNEQFF
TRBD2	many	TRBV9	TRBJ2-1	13	TGTGCCAGCGGCGGGAGTCGGGAGGGTGAGCAGTTCTTC	CASGGSREGEQFF
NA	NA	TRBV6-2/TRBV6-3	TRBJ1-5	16	TGTGCCAGCAGTTCACGGGCCCGCGGGAGTAATCAGCCCCAGCATTTT	CASSSRARGSNQPQHF
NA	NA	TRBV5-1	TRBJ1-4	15	TGCGCCAGCAGCTTGAGCCGAGACAGAAGTGAAAAACTGTTTTTT	CASSLSRDRSEKLFF
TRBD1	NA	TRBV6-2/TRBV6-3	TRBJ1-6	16	TGTGCCAGCAGTCTTCTCCGGGACAGGGGTAATTCACCCCTCCACTTT	CASSLLRDRGNSPLHF
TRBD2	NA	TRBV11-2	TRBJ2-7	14	TGTGCCAGCAGCTTTAGCGGGAGTTCCTACGAGCAGTACTTC	CASSFSGSSYEQYF
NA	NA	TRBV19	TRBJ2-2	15	TGTGCCAGTAGTAATGATAGGGGCTTCACCGGGGAGCTGTTTTTT	CASSNDRGFTGELFF
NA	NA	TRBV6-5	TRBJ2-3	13	TGTGCCAGCAGTCCTGTCGGTTCAGATACGCAGTATTTT	CASSPVGSDTQYF
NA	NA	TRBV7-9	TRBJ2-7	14	TGTGCCAGCAGCTTACACGACAGGACCTACGAGCAGTACTTC	CASSLHDRTYEQYF
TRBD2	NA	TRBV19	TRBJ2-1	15	TGTGCCAGTAGTCAACTAGCGGCCTCTGGGAATGAGCAGTTCTTC	CASSQLAASGNEQFF
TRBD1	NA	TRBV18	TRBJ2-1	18	TGTGCCAGCTCACCTCCCCCCGCACAGGGGGGTTCCTACAATGAGCAGTTCTTC	CASSPPPAQGGSYNEQFF
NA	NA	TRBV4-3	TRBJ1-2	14	TGCGCCAGCAGCCAAGATAGAGGGGGGGATGGCTACACCTTC	CASSQDRGGDGYTF
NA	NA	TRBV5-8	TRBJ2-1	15	TGTGCCAGCAGCTTAGGGGCAACATCCTACAATGAGCAGTTCTTC	CASSLGATSYNEQFF
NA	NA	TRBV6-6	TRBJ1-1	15	TGTGCCAGCAGTTACTCGGGCGCCCCGGGGACTGAAGCTTTCTTT	CASSYSGAPGTEAFF
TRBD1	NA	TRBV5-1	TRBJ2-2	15	TGCGCCAGCAGCGTGGACAGGGGAAACACCGGGGAGCTGTTTTTT	CASSVDRGNTGELFF
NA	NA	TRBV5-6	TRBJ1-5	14	TGTGCCAGCAGCGAGGGACAAAGCAATCAGCCCCAGCATTTT	CASSEGQSNQPQHF
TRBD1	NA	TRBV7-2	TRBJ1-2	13	TGTGCCAGCAGCTTAGGACAGGGTAGAGGCTACACCTTC	CASSLGQGRGYTF
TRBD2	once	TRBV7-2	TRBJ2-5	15	TGTGCCAGCGAGAGGGCTAGCGGGTTCCAAGAGACCCAGTACTTC	CASERASGFQETQYF
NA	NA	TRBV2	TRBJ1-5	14	TGTGCCAGCAGTGAAGACAGGGGCAATCAGCCCCAGCATTTT	CASSEDRGNQPQHF
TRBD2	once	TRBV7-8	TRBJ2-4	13	TGTGCCAGCAGCACAGGACTAGCGGGAGCACCGTACTTC	CASSTGLAGAPYF
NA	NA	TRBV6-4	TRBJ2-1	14	TGTGCCAGCAGCCGGGATTACCCTTACAATGAGCAGTTCTTC	CASSRDYPYNEQFF
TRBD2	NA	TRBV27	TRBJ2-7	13	TGTGCCAGCAGTTCCACGGGACTAGAGGAGCAGTACTTC	CASSSTGLEEQYF
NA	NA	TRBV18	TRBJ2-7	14	TGTGCCAGCTCACCACCAATGGCCCCCTACGAGCAGTACTTC	CASSPPMAPYEQYF
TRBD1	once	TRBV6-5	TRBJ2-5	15	TGTGCCAGCAGTCCGGGACAGGGGTCTGGGGAGACCCAGTACTTC	CASSPGQGSGETQYF
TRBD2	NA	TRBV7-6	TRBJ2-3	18	TGTGCCAGCAGCTTAGCGCTGGGAGTAGCGGGGAGCACAGATACGCAGTATTTT	CASSLALGVAGSTDTQYF
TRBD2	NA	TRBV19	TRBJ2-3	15	TGTGCCAGTAGTATAGGGACTAGCGGCACAGATACGCAGTATTTT	CASSIGTSGTDTQYF
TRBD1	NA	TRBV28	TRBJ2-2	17	TGTGCCAGCAGTTCATCCGGACAGGTCCCGTACACCGGGGAGCTGTTTTTT	CASSSSGQVPYTGELFF
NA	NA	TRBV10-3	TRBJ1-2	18	TGTGCCATCAGTGAAAGGGGGTTCAAAGTAAGCTCTAACTATGGCTACACCTTC	CAISERGFKVSSNYGYTF
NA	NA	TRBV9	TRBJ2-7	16	TGTGCCAGCAGCATTCCTTCTCTACCTCATCCTTACGAGCAGTACTTC	CASSIPSLPHPYEQYF
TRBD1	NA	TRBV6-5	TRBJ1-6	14	TGTGCCAGCAGTTACTCGACAGGGCGGTCACCCCTCCACTTT	CASSYSTGRSPLHF
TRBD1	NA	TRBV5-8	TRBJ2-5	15	TGTGCCAGCAGATCGCAGGGGGCGTCCGGAGAGACCCAGTACTTC	CASRSQGASGETQYF
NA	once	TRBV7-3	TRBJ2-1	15	TGTGCCAGCAGCTTAGAGCGCGCTACGGTAAATGAGCAGTTCTTC	CASSLERATVNEQFF
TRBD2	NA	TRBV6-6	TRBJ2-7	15	TGTGCCAGCAGTTACTCGAGGACTAGCGGCTACGAGCAGTACTTC	CASSYSRTSGYEQYF
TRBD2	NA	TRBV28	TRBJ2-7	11	TGTGCCGGCGGGGGCTCCTACGAGCAGTACTTC	CAGGGSYEQYF
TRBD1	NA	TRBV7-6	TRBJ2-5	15	TGTGCCAGCAGCACCCGGACAGGGACTCGAGAGACCCAGTACTTC	CASSTRTGTRETQYF
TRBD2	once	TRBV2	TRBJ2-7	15	TGTGCCAGCAGTTTCTCTAGCGGGAGGGCCGCCGAGCAGTACTTC	CASSFSSGRAAEQYF
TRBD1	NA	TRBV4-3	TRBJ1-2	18	TGCGCCAGCAGCCAGGACTTACCCGGGGACAGTGGGGGATATGGCTACACCTTC	CASSQDLPGDSGGYGYTF
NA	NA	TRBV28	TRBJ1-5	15	TGTGCCAGCATCCGAGACCAGGTTGGCAATCAGCCCCAGCATTTT	CASIRDQVGNQPQHF
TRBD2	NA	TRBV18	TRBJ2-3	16	TGTGCCAGCTCACCACCGGGGCGGGAGGAGGCAGATACGCAGTATTTT	CASSPPGREEADTQYF
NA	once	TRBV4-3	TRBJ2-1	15	TGCGCCAGCAGCCAAGAATCGGCTAGTTTCAATGAGCAGTTCTTC	CASSQESASFNEQFF
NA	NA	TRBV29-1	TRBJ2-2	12	TGCAGCGTTGGCCTAGGGGGCGGGGAGCTGTTTTTT	CSVGLGGGELFF
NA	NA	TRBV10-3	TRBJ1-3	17	TGTGCCATCAGTGAGTCTCGGCAGCCAGGATCAGGAAACACCATATATTTT	CAISESRQPGSGNTIYF
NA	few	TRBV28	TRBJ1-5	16	TGTGCCAGCAGCCGAATAACCGAGCACAGTGATCAGCCCCAGCATTTT	CASSRITEHSDQPQHF
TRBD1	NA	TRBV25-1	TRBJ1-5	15	TGTGCCAGCAGCTCCGGGACAGGGGGATTTCAGCCCCAGCATTTT	CASSSGTGGFQPQHF
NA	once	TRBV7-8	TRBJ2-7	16	TGTGCCAGCACCCGCCTACAGCCCGGGAGCTCCTACGAGCAGTACTTC	CASTRLQPGSSYEQYF
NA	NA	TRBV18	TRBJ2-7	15	TGTGCCAGCTCGGGAGGACAGGGAGGGGGCTACGAGCAGTACTTC	CASSGGQGGGYEQYF
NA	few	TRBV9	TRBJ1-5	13	TGTGCCAGCAGCGTAGGGAGAGATCAGCCCCAGCATTTT	CASSVGRDQPQHF
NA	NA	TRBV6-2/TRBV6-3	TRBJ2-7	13	TGTGCCACCAACCCACAGCCTTCCTACGAGCAGTACTTC	CATNPQPSYEQYF
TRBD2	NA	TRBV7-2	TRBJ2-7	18	TGTGCCAGCAGCTTATTCGGACTAGCGGGAGGTCAAACCTACGAGCAGTACTTC	CASSLFGLAGGQTYEQYF